Listed here are 13 T cell receptor beta chains from one sample, sequenced in a study of blood T cell repertoires in COVID-19. Using immunoSEQ multiplex PCR, the repertoire was profiled, and TCRdb retains in-frame clones only, with some absent. Of tens of thousands of clones in the sample, about 68% are singletons; the top ten hold approximately 5.8%. Sequenced input: peripheral blood. These receptors were obtained from a man aged 50 or older with active or convalescent COVID-19.

This rearrangement joins TRBV6-5 to TRBJ2-2, with D unresolved. V was shortened by 3 bases and J by 6 bases, with 11 bases between the two germline ends. The CDR3 totals 14 residues. Germline V gene sequence: CDR1 MNHEY, CDR2 SVGAGI. The CDR3 spells CASSYGQFAGELFF. CDR3 DNA: TGTGCCAGCAGTTATGGGCAGTTTGCCGGGGAGCTGTTTTTT.

The DNA for the CDR3 is TGCGCCAGCAGCTGGGACACCAGCACAGATACGCAGTATTTT. As protein: CASSWDTSTDTQYF. This chain connects TRBV5-1 to TRBJ2-3; a possible D gene is TRBD1 (6 bases). Germline values: CDR1 SGHRS, CDR2 YFSETQ. Trimming stripped 3 bases from V and 0 bases from J, with 8 bases between. This CDR3 region has 14 residues.

V and J are TRBV6-5 and TRBJ2-1; 7 bases match TRBD1. Germline V gene data show CDR1 as MNHEY and CDR2 as SVGAGI. There are 11 residues in the CDR3. V was clipped by 8 bases and J by 12 bases; unmatched bases: 7. CDR3 amino acids: CASYATGRQFF. CDR3 sequence (DNA): TGTGCCAGCTATGCGACAGGGCGGCAGTTCTTC.

V is TRBV7-3 and J is TRBJ2-3; no reliable D call. V dropped 2 bases and J dropped 0 bases, with 9 bases sitting between them. Germline V gene lookup returns CDR1 SGHTA and CDR2 FQGTGA. CDR3 size: 15 residues. In nucleotides, the CDR3 is TGTGCCAGCAGCTTAGCGGTGTCTAGCACAGATACGCAGTATTTT. This codes for CASSLAVSSTDTQYF. The variable domain in full, completed from reference TRBV7-3 and TRBJ2-3, reads GAGVSQTPSNKVTEKGKYVELRCDPISGHTALYWYRQSLGQGPEFLIYFQGTGAADDSGLPNDRFFAVRPEGSVSTLKIQRTERGDSAVYLCASSLAVSSTDTQYFGPGTRLTVL.

Within the sample, this clone is medium-sized. This chain joins TRBV11-2 and TRBJ2-4, with D possibly being TRBD2 (6 bases). Germline CDR1 is SGHAT and CDR2 is FQNNGV. Trimming left V 5 bases short and J 8 bases short, with 13 bases between. This CDR3 has 13 residues. The CDR3 here is CASSVKGEDIQYF. CDR3 coding DNA: TGTGCCAGCAGCGTAAAAGGGGAGGACATTCAGTACTTC.

This chain joins TRBV5-8 and TRBJ2-1; 11 nucleotides line up with TRBD2. Germline V gives CDR1 SGHTS, CDR2 YDEGEE. There are 14 residues in the CDR3. Trimming at V came to 5 bases and at J to 8 bases, leaving 6 bases not matched to a gene. As DNA, the CDR3 is TGTGCCAGCAGACTCACTAGCGGGGGCCATGAGCAGTTCTTC. The encoded protein is CASRLTSGGHEQFF.

This chain joins TRBV2 and TRBJ1-2; D possibly corresponds to TRBD1 (5 bases). The CDR3 runs 16 residues. The germline V and J ends were trimmed by 7 bases and 4 bases, with 22 bases remaining between them. The germline gives CDR1 SNHLY, CDR2 FYNNEI. CDR3 residues: CASTPELGASLYGYTF. CDR3 in DNA: TGTGCCAGCACTCCCGAGTTAGGGGCCTCCCTCTATGGCTACACCTTC.

The V call is TRBV19, the J call TRBJ2-2, with 8 bases identical to TRBD2. The CDR3 totals 14 residues. Germline lookup yields CDR1 LNHDA and CDR2 SQIVND (reference sequence). V dropped 7 bases and J dropped 4; count of bases not matched to a gene: 5. CDR3 in DNA: TGTGCCAGTAACGGGGGGGCCGCCACCGGGGAGCTGTTTTTT. Translation: CASNGGAATGELFF.

This clone was counted between two and nine times. V and J are TRBV7-9 and TRBJ1-2; 8 positions match TRBD1. The germline V gene has CDR1 SEHNR and CDR2 FQNEAQ (reference sequence). Trimming cost V 5 bases and J 1 base; bases outside gene matches: 6. The CDR3 covers 15 residues. CDR3 coding DNA: TGTGCCAGCAGCCCCGGACAGGGCCTTAACTATGGCTACACCTTC. Translating gives CASSPGQGLNYGYTF.

This chain uses TRBV6-5 with TRBJ2-5; a possible D gene is TRBD2 (5 bases). This CDR3 has 16 residues. The germline V gene has CDR1 MNHEY and CDR2 SVGAGI. V was shortened by 0 bases and J by 2 bases, with 13 bases between the two germline ends. The chain's CDR3 is CASSYSHPGGQETQYF. In nucleotides, the CDR3 is TGTGCCAGCAGTTACTCTCACCCCGGCGGGCAAGAGACCCAGTACTTC.

This chain uses TRBV24-1 with TRBJ1-1, with 7 bases fitting TRBD1. The J segment lost 1 base and the V segment lost 6 bases, leaving 7 bases of the junction unmatched. CDR1 and CDR2 from the germline V gene are KGHDR and SFDVKD. CDR3 length: 15 residues. CDR3 sequence (DNA): TGTGCCACCAGTTTGTGGGCAGGGGGGAACACTGAAGCTTTCTTT. Its translation is CATSLWAGGNTEAFF.

The chain has TRBV19 and TRBJ2-7, with TRBD1 identical over 9 bases. V lost 5 bases, J lost 3 bases, and 5 bases stayed unmatched. This CDR3 spans 14 amino acids. Germline CDR1 is LNHDA and CDR2 is SQIVND (reference sequence). CDR3 in amino acids: CASSLQGAGYEQYF. CDR3 nucleotide sequence: TGTGCCAGTAGTCTACAGGGGGCGGGCTACGAGCAGTACTTC.

CDR3: CASSADTGYGYTF. The DNA for the CDR3 is TGTGCCAGCAGCGCTGATACAGGGTATGGCTACACCTTC. The chain combines TRBV9 with TRBJ1-2, with D tentatively TRBD1 (6 bases). Germline CDR1 and CDR2: SGDLS and YYNGEE. CDR3 size: 13 residues. V gave up 3 bases and J gave up 5 bases, with 11 bases separating them.